The next 19 T cell receptor beta chains were all read from a single sample in a study of blood T cell repertoires in COVID-19. Produced via immunoSEQ multiplex PCR; TCRdb's table is partial and in-frame only. The sample lists a few hundred thousand clones; roughly 80% were seen once. Specimen: peripheral blood. Receptor source: a woman in her sixties or seventies who had recovered from COVID-19.

The chain employs TRBV2 and TRBJ2-7, with D unresolved. CDR1 is SNHLY and CDR2 is FYNNEI in the germline V gene. Between the trimmed V and J ends, which lost 4 bases and 0 bases, there was a span of 19 bases. The CDR3 sequence is 17 residues long. The CDR3 sequence is CASSGLYVTLSSYEQYF. In DNA, the CDR3 is TGTGCCAGCAGTGGACTTTATGTGACGTTGAGCTCCTACGAGCAGTACTTC.

The chain couples TRBV7-9 to TRBJ2-7; the D gene is possibly TRBD2 (5 bases). Germline CDR1 and CDR2: SEHNR and FQNEAQ (reference sequence). The CDR3 runs 16 residues. V lost 5 bases to trimming and J lost 0 bases, with 17 bases between them. The CDR3 sequence is CASSQPPDSNSYEQYF. CDR3 sequence (DNA): TGTGCCAGCAGCCAGCCTCCGGACTCGAACTCCTACGAGCAGTACTTC. The complete variable domain, with remaining parts taken from reference TRBV7-9 and TRBJ2-7, reads DTGVSQNPRHKITKRGQNVTFRCDPISEHNRLYWYRQTLGQGPEFLTYFQNEAQLEKSRLLSDRFSAERPKGSFSTLEIQRTEQGDSAMYLCASSQPPDSNSYEQYFGPGTRLTVT.

In its sample, this clone was seen a few times. The V call is TRBV11-3, the J call TRBJ2-1, with a weak D call TRBD2 (7 bases). The CDR3 contains 14 residues. The germline V and J ends were trimmed by 3 bases and 9 bases, with 15 bases remaining between them. Germline CDR1 and CDR2: SGHNT and YENEEA. The CDR3: CASSFGGPRAEQFF. The CDR3 bases are TGTGCCAGCAGCTTCGGGGGGCCTCGCGCTGAGCAGTTCTTC. Full variable domain (outside the CDR3, taken from reference TRBV11-3 and TRBJ2-1): EAGVVQSPRYKIIEKKQPVAFWCNPISGHNTLYWYLQNLGQGPELLIRYENEEAVDDSQLPKDRFSAERLKGVDSTLKIQPAELGDSAVYLCASSFGGPRAEQFFGPGTRLTVL.

The chain carries TRBV9 and TRBJ2-5, with 11 bases aligning to TRBD2. The germline CDR1 and CDR2 sequences are SGDLS and YYNGEE. The CDR3 is made up of 20 amino acids. The ends lost 5 bases at V and 5 bases at J; junction bases unmatched: 23. This chain's CDR3 is CASSASWAGLASGGLETQYF. The CDR3 DNA reads as TGTGCCAGCAGTGCCTCCTGGGCGGGGTTGGCTAGCGGGGGGTTGGAGACCCAGTACTTC.

This chain joins TRBV11-2 and TRBJ1-5; D might be TRBD1 (5 bases). The CDR3 has 15 amino acids. The V gene's germline CDR1 is SGHAT and CDR2 FQNNGV. V was shortened by 2 bases and J by 3 bases, with 11 bases between the two germline ends. In DNA, the CDR3 is TGTGCCAGCAGCTTATACGGGACTCTCAATCAGCCCCAGCATTTT. Its protein product is CASSLYGTLNQPQHF.

This sequence joins TRBV6-5 and TRBJ1-2; 9 nucleotides align to TRBD1. Germline V gene data show CDR1 as MNHEY and CDR2 as SVGAGI. The CDR3 is 14 amino acids. J lost 7 bases, V lost 6 bases, and 9 bases had no gene match. CDR3 DNA: TGTGCCAGCAGGGCCCCGGCGACAGGGGGTGGCTACACCTTC. This encodes CASRAPATGGGYTF.

The rearrangement links TRBV12-3 or TRBV12-4 to TRBJ1-5; 10 nucleotides align to TRBD1. V lost 4 bases to trimming and J lost 12 bases; unmatched junction nucleotides: 6. This CDR3 contains 13 residues. The chain's CDR3 is CASSWDRTGGQHF. In DNA, the CDR3 is TGTGCCAGCAGTTGGGACCGGACAGGGGGCCAGCATTTT.

J is TRBJ1-2 and V is TRBV4-1; TRBD1 is a possible D gene (6 bases). Per germline, CDR1 MGHRA and CDR2 YSYEKL. V lost 0 bases, J lost 4 bases, and 12 bases lay in between. The CDR3 runs to 15 residues. The CDR3 sequence is CASSQEDSTGYGYTF. DNA of the CDR3: TGCGCCAGCAGCCAAGAGGACAGTACGGGCTATGGCTACACCTTC.

V usage is TRBV3-1 (or the pseudogene TRBV3-2) and J usage is TRBJ1-1; 8 positions agree with TRBD1. This CDR3 region has 14 residues. The ends lost 6 bases at V and 5 bases at J; junction bases unmatched: 8. The germline V gene encodes CDR1 LGHDT and CDR2 YNNKEL (reference sequence). Here the CDR3 DNA reads TGTGCCAGCAGTCGGACAGGGAGCGTGACTGAAGCTTTCTTT. Translation: CASSRTGSVTEAFF.

This chain links TRBV21-1 with TRBJ2-5; the DNA was not used to check the table's D call, TRBD2. TRBV21-1 has pseudogene status. The CDR3 is made up of 17 amino acids. CDR3: CASSFSASGDRGETQYF. The DNA of the CDR3 is TGTGCCAGCAGCTTTTCAGCCTCGGGGGATCGGGGAGAGACCCAGTACTTC.

The chain has TRBV19 and TRBJ2-1; 11 positions agree with TRBD2. Germline CDR1 reads LNHDA; CDR2 reads SQIVND (reference sequence). The V segment lost 2 bases and the J segment 5 bases; nucleotides outside the gene matches: 11. The CDR3 has 18 amino acids. The CDR3 bases are TGTGCCAGTAGTATACTCCTACCTCTAGCGGGGGGCCACAATGAGCAGTTCTTC. Its protein is CASSILLPLAGGHNEQFF.

The CDR3 here is CASSVGQVYGYTF. CDR3 DNA sequence: TGTGCCAGTAGTGTGGGACAGGTTTATGGCTACACCTTC. This rearrangement joins TRBV19 to TRBJ1-2; 8 positions agree with TRBD1. The CDR3 extends over 13 amino acids. Germline CDR1 reads LNHDA; CDR2 reads SQIVND (reference sequence). V gave up 5 bases and J gave up 5 bases; unmatched junction bases: 4.

The CDR3 region has the DNA TGCGCCAGCAGCTTGGGTAATACGGATGAGCAGTTCTTC. It encodes CASSLGNTDEQFF. The chain employs TRBV5-1 and TRBJ2-1; D unclear. This CDR3 region has 13 residues. CDR1 is SGHRS and CDR2 is YFSETQ in the germline V gene. V lost 0 bases and J lost 8, with 9 bases in between.

V and J are TRBV7-9 and TRBJ1-2, with D possibly being TRBD1 (5 bases). The CDR3 has 14 residues. Germline lookup yields CDR1 SEHNR and CDR2 FQNEAQ (reference sequence). With 1 base removed from V and 4 bases from J, the gap between germline ends came to 10 bases. The CDR3 nucleotides read TGTGCCAGCAGCTTAGATCAGGGTTCCTATGGCTACACCTTC. This sequence encodes CASSLDQGSYGYTF.

This chain uses TRBV5-1 with TRBJ2-2; no clear D. CDR1 and CDR2 from the germline V gene are SGHRS and YFSETQ. V dropped 2 bases and J dropped 6 bases, with 5 bases sitting between them. This CDR3 contains 12 residues. The CDR3 DNA reads TGCGCCAGCAGCTTTTCCTCCGGGGAGCTGTTTTTT. This gives the protein CASSFSSGELFF.

J is TRBJ2-7 and V is TRBV19; 7 bases align to TRBD1. Germline-derived CDR1 and CDR2 are LNHDA and SQIVND (reference sequence). This CDR3 spans 14 amino acids. J lost 0 bases, V lost 4 bases, and 3 bases had no gene match. The CDR3 loop is CASSTGTASYEQYF. CDR3 in DNA: TGTGCCAGTAGTACAGGGACAGCCTCCTACGAGCAGTACTTC.

In its sample, this clone was seen once. The gene calls are TRBV2 and TRBJ1-2; TRBD1 might be the D (6 bases). Germline lookup yields CDR1 SNHLY and CDR2 FYNNEI. The CDR3 covers 13 residues. Trimming stripped 6 bases from V and 3 bases from J, with 11 bases between. The CDR3 DNA reads TGTGCCAGCAGAATACAGGGAGACTATGGCTACACCTTC. Translated: CASRIQGDYGYTF.

J is TRBJ2-3 and V is TRBV11-2, with 11 bases aligning to TRBD2. Germline V CDR1 and CDR2: SGHAT, FQNNGV. The length of the CDR3 is 15 residues. Germline trimming cut 6 bases from V and 6 bases from J; bases unmatched to any gene: 8. CDR3 bases: TGTGCCAGCAGTACACTAGCGGGGGTCAGGGATACGCAGTATTTT. It is translated as CASSTLAGVRDTQYF.

V usage is TRBV5-1 and J usage is TRBJ2-5, with D perhaps TRBD2 (5 bases). V gave up 6 bases and J gave up 0 bases, with 9 bases separating them. The germline CDR1 and CDR2 sequences are SGHRS and YFSETQ. This CDR3 region has 13 residues. CDR3 nucleotide sequence: TGCGCCAGCAAAGCAGCGGACCAAGAGACCCAGTACTTC. Amino acid sequence: CASKAADQETQYF.